This TCR beta chain derives from a study of T cell responses to AZD1222 COVID-19 vaccine. General observations from the study: Repertoire sampling occurred only after the peak T cell response. Recipients of AZD1222 seropositive at baseline numbered only five or six. Spike-specific TCR breadth and depth were elevated following two AZD1222 doses. White British donors predominated, females outnumbered males, and clonal diversity was possibly underestimated.

Using immunoSEQ multiplex PCR, the repertoire was profiled, and TCRdb retains in-frame clones only, with some absent. The data contain 100,000 to 150,000 clones, approximately 90% of them singletons. Comments on this clone: Its antigen is still unknown.

The CDR3 runs to 18 residues. Trimming took 6 bases from V and 1 from J, leaving 21 bases between them. Germline CDR1 LNHDA, CDR2 SQIVND (reference sequence). The chain uses TRBV19 and TRBJ2-2; D assignment may be TRBD1 or TRBD2 (5 bases each). The sequence came from an adult who received the AZD1222 COVID-19 vaccine. The input for sequencing was peripheral blood, taken 28 days after the second AZD1222 dose. The CDR3 reads CASSRPYSGPENTGELFF. The CDR3 nucleotides are TGTGCCAGTAGCCGCCCTTACTCGGGACCGGAGAACACCGGGGAGCTGTTTTTT.